A single sample gave rise to the 32 T cell receptor beta chains below, sequenced in a study of T cell clonality in common variable immunodeficiency. Points from the study as a whole: Common variable immunodeficiency TCR beta sequences reportedly had fewer deletions and N-nucleotide insertions.

Their target antigens are unknown. Generated by immunoSEQ multiplex PCR, the TCRdb table keeps only in-frame clones and is missing some. The specimen has fewer than 30,000 clones, none found just once. The sequencing input was peripheral blood mononuclear cells. These receptors were taken from a human donor with common variable immunodeficiency.

This clone has just a few counts. Read data end 3 residues before the CDR3 end; the end is taken from the germline J gene. The rearrangement links TRBV6-2 or TRBV6-3 to TRBJ2-1; 8 bases align to TRBD1. The CDR3 extends over 16 amino acids. Trimming removed 0 bases from V and 0 bases from J; junction bases left unmatched: 1. Germline assignment: CDR1 MNHEY and CDR2 SVGEGT. CDR3 protein: CASSYSTGASYNEQFF. The sequenced part of the CDR3 DNA is TGTGCCAGCAGTTACTCGACAGGGGCCTCCTACAATGAG.

This clone was seen many times. The CDR3 end lies 3 residues beyond the end of the read and is filled in from the germline J gene. The V call is TRBV10-3, the J call TRBJ1-4, with a tentative D call TRBD1 (6 bases). Trimming shortened V by 6 bases and J by 7 bases, and 21 bases separated the two germline ends. There are 16 residues in the CDR3. Germline-derived CDR1 and CDR2 are ENHRY and SYGVKD. CDR3 DNA (partial): TGTGCCATCAGCGACACTGGTACGGGGGGCACTGAAAAA. This encodes CAISDTGTGGTEK. The full CDR3 reads CAISDTGTGGTEKLFF.

The table lists this clone with a few counts. The missing CDR3 end, 3 residues past where the read stops, is filled in from the germline J gene. The rearrangement uses TRBV7-9 and TRBJ1-1, with D unresolved. Germline V gene sequence: CDR1 SEHNR, CDR2 FQNEAQ (reference sequence). The CDR3 is made up of 14 amino acids. The sequenced CDR3 bases are TGTGCCAGCAGCCCCATGAATAGCCCAATGGAA. Translating gives CASSPMNSPME. The whole CDR3 sequence reads CASSPMNSPMEAFF.

There are a few counts of this clone. The CDR3 region is CAWSVPDTDSYNEQFF. The DNA read from the CDR3 is TGTGCCTGGAGTGTCCCGGACACTGACTCCTACAATGAG. The J gene is TRBJ2-1, the V gene TRBV30; D possibly corresponds to TRBD1 (5 bases). The sequence runs out 3 residues before the end of the CDR3; the remainder is reconstructed from the germline J gene. Deletions cut 0 bases from V and 0 bases from J, with 12 bases between. CDR1 and CDR2 (germline): GTSNPN, SVGIG (reference sequence). The CDR3 runs to 16 residues.

Only a few counts were recorded for this clone. The read falls 3 residues short of the CDR3 end, and the missing part is taken from the germline J gene. The V call is TRBV19, the J call TRBJ2-5; D not certain. From germline, CDR1 is LNHDA and CDR2 SQIVND (reference sequence). The CDR3 covers 13 residues. V gave up 1 base and J gave up 2 bases, with 5 bases separating them. The sequenced part of the CDR3 DNA is TGTGCCAGTAGTATAGCAGTTCAAGAGACC. It translates to CASSIAVQET. In full, the CDR3 reads CASSIAVQETQYF. The full variable domain, in which reference TRBV19 and TRBJ2-5 provide the parts outside the CDR3, is DGGITQSPKYLFRKEGQNVTLSCEQNLNHDAMYWYRQDPGQGLRLIYYSQIVNDFQKGDIAEGYSVSREKKESFPLTVTSAQKNPTAFYLCASSIAVQETQYFGPGTRLLVL.

This clone came up many times. The sequenced fragment ends 3 residues before the CDR3 boundary, so the rest is inferred from the germline J gene. The V call is TRBV9, the J call TRBJ2-2, with TRBD1 matching over 12 bases. CDR3 length: 15 residues. CDR1 SGDLS and CDR2 YYNGEE come from the germline V gene. V lost 3 bases to trimming and J lost 5 bases; unmatched junction nucleotides: 2. The chain's CDR3 is CASSGGQGATGELFF. The covered CDR3 bases are TGTGCCAGCAGCGGGGGACAGGGGGCGACCGGGGAG.

Comments on this clone: The read finishes 3 residues shy of the CDR3 end, and the germline J gene is used to complete it. The rearrangement uses TRBV18 and TRBJ2-3, with D unresolved. This CDR3 contains 15 residues. The V gene's germline CDR1 is KGHSH and CDR2 LQKENI. Trimming shortened V by 5 bases and J by 2 bases, and 14 bases separated the two germline ends. Here the CDR3 reads CASSARSSSTDTQYF. The CDR3 bases that were read are TGTGCCAGCTCAGCCAGATCTAGTTCCACAGATACG.

As to this clone: The read ends 3 residues before the CDR3 terminus; that terminus is restored from the germline J gene. The chain combines TRBV7-6 with TRBJ1-4, with TRBD1 as a possible D gene (6 bases). Trimming stripped 5 bases from V and 5 bases from J, with 15 bases between. Germline CDR1 is SGHVS and CDR2 is FNYEAQ. The CDR3 covers 15 residues. This CDR3 is CASSPRSRGNEKLFF. Partial CDR3 DNA: TGTGCCAGCAGCCCCCGGTCCAGGGGAAATGAAAAA.

Of note for this clone: The CDR3 extends 3 residues past the end of the read, so its final part is completed from the germline J gene. The genes are TRBV7-3 and TRBJ2-1; 7 nucleotides agree with TRBD2. After removal of 5 bases from V and 3 bases from J, the junction contained 7 bases not matched to a gene. Germline V gives CDR1 SGHTA, CDR2 FQGTGA. The CDR3 sequence is 15 residues long. The sequenced CDR3 bases are TGTGCCAGCAGCCCTCGCGGGACTAACTACAATGAG. This sequence encodes CASSPRGTNYNE. In full, the CDR3 is CASSPRGTNYNEQFF.

This clone was observed at least ten times. CDR3 DNA (partial): TGCAGCGTTGTTTCGGGGGCTGGAAACACC. Translation: CSVVSGAGNT. The whole CDR3 region reads CSVVSGAGNTIYF. V gene TRBV29-1 combines with J gene TRBJ1-3; D might be TRBD1 (5 bases). The CDR3 end is not reached by the read, which stops 3 residues before it; the germline J gene fills it in. There are 13 residues in the CDR3. Trimming stripped 4 bases from V and 2 bases from J, with 9 bases between. CDR1 and CDR2 from the germline V gene are SQVTM and ANQGSEA.

Remarks on this clone: The read halts 3 residues ahead of the CDR3 end, with the missing end drawn from the germline J gene. This chain connects TRBV7-2 to TRBJ1-1; possibly TRBD1 for D (6 bases). CDR1 and CDR2 from the germline V gene are SGHTA and FQGNSA. CDR3 length: 14 amino acids. Trimming removed 5 bases at V and 3 bases at J, with 13 bases between. CDR3 region: CASSLRQVDTEAFF. CDR3 bases read: TGTGCCAGCAGCCTAAGACAGGTGGACACTGAA. The full variable domain, completed using reference TRBV7-2 and TRBJ1-1, is GAGVSQSPSNKVTEKGKDVELRCDPISGHTALYWYRQSLGQGLEFLIYFQGNSAPDKSGLPSDRFSAERTGGSVSTLTIQRTQQEDSAVYLCASSLRQVDTEAFFGQGTRLTVV.

Many counts were recorded for this clone. The read ends 3 residues early relative to the CDR3; the germline J gene fills the gap. The rearrangement uses TRBV20-1 and TRBJ2-1; D perhaps matches TRBD2 (5 bases). Germline CDR1 and CDR2: DFQATT and SNEGSKA (reference sequence). V lost 3 bases and J lost 3, with 12 bases in between. The CDR3 has 14 amino acids. Partial CDR3 DNA: TGCAGTGCTAGTTCCATAGCGCACTACAATGAG. Its translation: CSASSIAHYNE. The CDR3 reads in full as CSASSIAHYNEQFF.

The table lists this clone with many counts. From the germline J gene comes the end of the CDR3, since the read stops 3 residues before it. The J gene is TRBJ1-4, the V gene TRBV18; weak D call: TRBD1 (6 bases). V lost 3 bases to trimming and J lost 3 bases, with 11 bases between them. Germline loops: CDR1 KGHSH, CDR2 LQKENI. CDR3 length equals 15 residues. The CDR3 reads CASSPNRDANEKLFF. The CDR3 DNA, read in part, is TGTGCCAGCTCACCGAACAGGGACGCTAATGAAAAA.

There are many counts of this clone. The observed sequence ends 3 residues before the CDR3 terminus, with the missing tail filled in from the germline J gene. V gene TRBV6-2 or TRBV6-3 combines with J gene TRBJ1-1; the D is unclear. This CDR3 spans 14 amino acids. The V gene's germline CDR1 is MNHEY and CDR2 SVGEGT. V was trimmed by 0 bases and J by 2 bases, leaving 7 bases between them. Incomplete CDR3 DNA: TGTGCCAGCAGTTACTCGGAGGGTAACACTGAA. Residues: CASSYSEGNTE. The full CDR3 reads CASSYSEGNTEAFF.

This clone came up a few times. The read ends 3 residues shy of where the CDR3 ends; the end is completed using the germline J gene. J is TRBJ2-3 and V is TRBV18; 9 bases are shared with TRBD2. V shed 0 bases, J shed 2 bases, and the junction held 6 bases outside the gene matches. The germline CDR1 and CDR2 sequences are KGHSH and LQKENI. This CDR3 spans 17 amino acids. CDR3 protein: CASSPPGVAGDTDTQYF. The sequenced part of the CDR3 DNA is TGTGCCAGCTCACCACCGGGGGTAGCGGGGGACACAGATACG.

This clone was counted many times. The observed sequence ends 3 residues before the CDR3 terminus, with the missing tail filled in from the germline J gene. The V and J genes are TRBV7-9 and TRBJ1-5, with D hard to call. Trimming removed 4 bases at V and 5 bases at J, with 12 bases between. Germline assignment: CDR1 SEHNR and CDR2 FQNEAQ (reference sequence). The CDR3 totals 14 residues. The sequenced CDR3 bases are TGTGCCAGCAGCTACGGTAGCGGGGATCAGCCC. Its protein product is CASSYGSGDQP. The whole CDR3 sequence reads CASSYGSGDQPQHF.

The table lists this clone with a few counts. The missing CDR3 end, 3 residues past where the read stops, is filled in from the germline J gene. J is TRBJ1-2 and V is TRBV7-9, with D perhaps TRBD1 (6 bases). V shed 4 bases and J shed 2 bases, with 11 bases lying between them. The CDR3 contains 14 residues. Germline loops: CDR1 SEHNR, CDR2 FQNEAQ (reference sequence). CDR3 protein: CASSSNRENYGYTF. The CDR3 DNA, read in part, is TGTGCCAGCAGCTCGAACAGGGAGAACTATGGC.

This clone was counted only a few times. The sequenced fragment ends 3 residues before the CDR3 boundary, so the rest is inferred from the germline J gene. The gene calls are TRBV7-9 and TRBJ2-2; D possibly corresponds to TRBD2 (5 bases). V was cut by 2 bases and J by 5 bases, with 6 bases left in between. The length of the CDR3 is 13 residues. Germline CDR1 and CDR2: SEHNR and FQNEAQ (reference sequence). CDR3 sequence: CASSLTSTGELFF. Incomplete CDR3 DNA: TGTGCCAGCAGCTTAACTAGTACCGGGGAG.

The table lists this clone with many counts. The sequenced fragment ends 3 residues before the CDR3 boundary, so the rest is inferred from the germline J gene. J is TRBJ1-6 and V is TRBV10-3; TRBD1 matches at 7 bases. The germline V gene encodes CDR1 ENHRY and CDR2 SYGVKD. Trimming removed 0 bases from V and 9 bases from J; junction bases left unmatched: 5. CDR3 length: 15 residues. The covered CDR3 bases are TGTGCCATCAGTGAGTCGACAGGGAATGGTTCACCC. Protein product: CAISESTGNGSP. The whole CDR3 region reads CAISESTGNGSPLHF.

A word on this clone: The missing CDR3 end, 3 residues past where the read stops, is filled in from the germline J gene. The V gene is TRBV18, the J gene TRBJ1-5, with D possibly TRBD1 on 6 matching bases. Per the germline V gene, CDR1 is KGHSH and CDR2 is LQKENI. There are 15 residues in the CDR3. Between the trimmed V and J ends, which lost 10 bases and 1 base, there was a span of 17 bases. This CDR3 is CATAMGAGSNQPQHF. The CDR3 bases that were read are TGTGCCACCGCTATGGGGGCAGGAAGCAATCAGCCC. The whole variable domain, remainder taken from reference TRBV18 and TRBJ1-5, is NAGVMQNPRHLVRRRGQEARLRCSPMKGHSHVYWYRQLPEEGLKFMVYLQKENIIDESGMPKERFSAEFPKEGPSILRIQQVVRGDSAAYFCATAMGAGSNQPQHFGDGTRLSIL.

This clone occurred many times. The CDR3 end is not reached by the read, which stops 3 residues before it; the germline J gene fills it in. This sequence joins TRBV5-5 and TRBJ1-2; the match to TRBD1 covers 9 bases. CDR3 length: 14 amino acids. Trimming removed 4 bases from V and 4 bases from J; junction bases left unmatched: 5. Germline V gene sequence: CDR1 SGHKS, CDR2 YYEKEE (reference sequence). The CDR3 loop is CASSKGQGTYGYTF. CDR3 bases read: TGTGCCAGCAGCAAAGGACAGGGGACCTATGGC. Variable domain in full (rest from reference TRBV5-5 and TRBJ1-2): DAGVTQSPTHLIKTRGQQVTLRCSPISGHKSVSWYQQVLGQGPQFIFQYYEKEERGRGNFPDRFSARQFPNYSSELNVNALLLGDSALYLCASSKGQGTYGYTFGSGTRLTVV.

This clone was counted between two and nine times. One end of the junction does not line up with germline, which may come from a read error. Read data end 3 residues before the CDR3 end; the end is taken from the germline J gene. The chain employs TRBV7-9 and TRBJ1-2, with D possibly being TRBD1 (5 bases). The CDR3 length is 13 residues. Germline CDR1 reads SEHNR; CDR2 reads FQNEAQ (reference sequence). The CDR3: CANSQGENRGYTF. Incomplete CDR3 DNA: TGTGCCAACAGCCAAGGGGAGAATAGGGGC. The complete variable domain, with remaining parts taken from reference TRBV7-9 and TRBJ1-2, reads DTGVSQNPRHKITKRGQNVTFRCDPISEHNRLYWYRQTLGQGPEFLTYFQNEAQLEKSRLLSDRFSAERPKGSFSTLEIQRTEQGDSAMYLCANSQGENRGYTFGSGTRLTVV.

Worth noting for this clone: The read ends 3 residues before the CDR3 terminus; that terminus is restored from the germline J gene. The genes are TRBV19 and TRBJ1-2; TRBD1 agrees at 8 bases. This CDR3 contains 15 residues. Looked up from germline, CDR1 is LNHDA and CDR2 is SQIVND (reference sequence). Germline trimming cut 4 bases from V and 1 base from J; bases unmatched to any gene: 5. The CDR3 loop is CASSNGQGRNYGYTF. Incomplete CDR3 DNA: TGTGCCAGTAGTAATGGACAGGGACGTAACTATGGC.

This clone was seen more than once but under ten times. The read halts 3 residues ahead of the CDR3 end, with the missing end drawn from the germline J gene. The chain links TRBV18 to TRBJ1-2; TRBD1 agrees at 7 bases. In germline, CDR1 is KGHSH, CDR2 LQKENI. V lost 5 bases and J lost 7; bases outside the gene matches: 10. The CDR3 is 14 residues long. CDR3 region: CASSSLTGLTGYTF. The sequenced part of the CDR3 DNA is TGTGCCAGCTCATCCTTGACAGGGTTGACTGGC.

In its sample, this clone was seen a few times. The read is 3 residues too short to cover the CDR3 end, so that end is filled in from the germline J gene. The chain links TRBV2 to TRBJ1-5; D gene unclear. The CDR3 has 13 residues. From germline, CDR1 is SNHLY and CDR2 FYNNEI. Trimming cost V 5 bases and J 3 bases, with 8 bases left between them. The chain's CDR3 is CASSTLNNQPQHF. The part of the CDR3 DNA that was read is TGTGCCAGCAGTACTCTGAACAATCAGCCC.

Concerning this clone: At one boundary the junction diverges from the germline segment, which might be a read error. The sequenced fragment ends 3 residues before the CDR3 boundary, so the rest is inferred from the germline J gene. The chain employs TRBV7-7 and TRBJ2-5; the match to TRBD2 covers 8 bases. The CDR3 contains 15 residues. Germline assignment: CDR1 SSHAT and CDR2 FNYEAQ (reference sequence). The CDR3 DNA, read in part, is TGTGCTAGCAGCTTACTCGGGGGGGCGCAAGAGACC. Translated: CASSLLGGAQET. The whole CDR3 sequence is CASSLLGGAQETQYF. The whole variable domain, filled in from reference TRBV7-7 and TRBJ2-5, reads GAGVSQSPRYKVTKRGQDVTLRCDPISSHATLYWYQQALGQGPEFLTYFNYEAQPDKSGLPSDRFSAERPEGSISTLTIQRTEQRDSAMYRCASSLLGGAQETQYFGPGTRLLVL.

This clone was detected ten times or more. Read data end 3 residues before the CDR3 end; the end is taken from the germline J gene. The chain carries TRBV19 and TRBJ1-2; D perhaps matches TRBD1 (5 bases). Per germline, CDR1 LNHDA and CDR2 SQIVND (reference sequence). V lost 4 bases to trimming and J lost 5 bases, with 14 bases between them. This CDR3 has 14 amino acids. The CDR3 bases that were read are TGTGCCAGTAGTAGGGCAGGGAATGGGTATGGC. It yields the protein CASSRAGNGYG. In full, the CDR3 reads CASSRAGNGYGYTF.

This clone came up a few times. From the germline J gene comes the end of the CDR3, since the read stops 3 residues before it. The chain carries TRBV6-1 and TRBJ1-5, with D possibly being TRBD1 (6 bases). Trimming took off 3 bases at V and 0 bases at J, with 9 bases between the two ends. CDR3 length equals 15 residues. CDR1 and CDR2 (germline): MNHNS, SASEGT. The DNA read from the CDR3 is TGTGCCAGCAGTGAGACAGGATATAGCAATCAGCCC. It specifies CASSETGYSNQP. The CDR3 as a whole reads CASSETGYSNQPQHF.

With regard to this clone: Read sequence stops 3 residues before the CDR3 end, and the germline J gene provides the missing end. The V call is TRBV5-1, the J call TRBJ2-7, with 10 bases lining up with TRBD1. The length of the CDR3 is 14 residues. The V gene's germline CDR1 is SGHRS and CDR2 YFSETQ. The V segment lost 4 bases and the J segment 5 bases; nucleotides outside the gene matches: 6. This chain's CDR3 is CASSGGTGDNEQYF. CDR3 bases read: TGCGCCAGCAGCGGGGGGACAGGGGACAACGAG. Drawing the rest from reference TRBV5-1 and TRBJ2-7, the complete variable domain is KAGVTQTPRYLIKTRGQQVTLSCSPISGHRSVSWYQQTPGQGLQFLFEYFSETQRNKGNFPGRFSGRQFSNSRSEMNVSTLELGDSALYLCASSGGTGDNEQYFGPGTRLTVT.

This clone appeared a few times. The missing CDR3 end, 3 residues past where the read stops, is filled in from the germline J gene. The chain is built from TRBV19 and TRBJ1-3; D is possibly TRBD1 (5 bases). CDR1 and CDR2 from the germline V gene are LNHDA and SQIVND (reference sequence). CDR3 length equals 15 residues. Trimming cost V 3 bases and J 0 bases, with 9 bases left between them. CDR3 sequence reads: CASSIWGHSGNTIYF. The CDR3 DNA, read in part, is TGTGCCAGTAGTATTTGGGGCCACTCTGGAAACACC.

A remark on this clone: The read ends 3 residues early relative to the CDR3; the germline J gene fills the gap. The rearrangement links TRBV7-2 to TRBJ1-2, with D perhaps TRBD1 (5 bases). CDR3 length equals 14 residues. CDR1 and CDR2 from the germline V gene are SGHTA and FQGNSA. Between the trimmed V and J ends, which lost 1 base and 5 bases, there was a span of 11 bases. CDR3 DNA, as far as it was read: TGTGCCAGCAGCTTAGGGGGCCAGGGATATGGC. This sequence encodes CASSLGGQGYG. The CDR3, in full, reads CASSLGGQGYGYTF.

CDR3 residues: CASTGSNQPQHF. The sequenced part of the CDR3 DNA is TGTGCCAGTACAGGGTCGAACCAGCCC. The chain couples TRBV2 to TRBJ1-5, with TRBD1 as a possible D gene (6 bases). The missing CDR3 end, 3 residues past where the read stops, is filled in from the germline J gene. The V end was cut by 9 bases, the J end by 7 bases, with 13 bases between. CDR1 is SNHLY and CDR2 is FYNNEI in the germline V gene. The length of the CDR3 is 12 residues.